The rows below give T cell receptor beta chains drawn from one sample of a study of blood T cell repertoires in COVID-19. Profiled with immunoSEQ multiplex PCR; TCRdb holds only in-frame clones, not every one. The data show 45,000 to 65,000 clones, approximately 82% seen once. Sequencing used peripheral blood. All receptors derive from a man in his fifties or sixties with acute or convalescent COVID-19. Each CDR3 is given without its conserved first and last residue.

TRBJ2-2 | TRBV19 | ASSPKGQDTGELF
TRBJ2-7 | TRBV10-3 | AIKSGPSGEQY
TRBJ1-2 | TRBV30 | AWSEQTGDYGYT
TRBJ2-7 | TRBV5-5 | ASSPRQGIYEQY
TRBJ1-2 | TRBV7-3 | ASSLRADSKLYGYT
TRBJ1-6 | TRBV27 | ASCPQGKGSPLH
TRBJ1-4 | TRBV29-1 | SVMGADEKLF
TRBJ1-1 | TRBV2 | ASNTGLNTEAF
TRBJ2-5 | TRBV11-2 | ASNLGDRGEETQY
TRBJ2-3 | TRBV4-2 | ASSQDLRDPRGDTQY
TRBJ1-2 | TRBV2 | AGGTDYGYT
TRBJ2-1 | TRBV19 | ASSRPGTGGYNEQF
TRBJ2-7 | TRBV27 | ASSLSGGLASYEQY
TRBJ1-3 | TRBV5-1 | ASSFGTEPSGNTIY
TRBJ1-2 | TRBV28 | ASSLATSDGYT
TRBJ2-1 | TRBV24-1 | ATWDRSYNEQF
TRBJ2-1 | TRBV7-2 | ASSAGTGGAEQF
TRBJ2-7 | TRBV29-1 | SVESGYEQY
TRBJ2-2 | TRBV6-4 | ASRKSQGNGELF
TRBJ2-5 | TRBV19 | ASSRASRVRQETQY
TRBJ2-2 | TRBV6-6 | ASRTGTGITGELF
TRBJ1-6 | TRBV19 | ASSIQTTGSPLH
TRBJ1-2 | TRBV5-6 | ASSLLGQGLNYGYT
TRBJ1-2 | TRBV5-4 | ASSSLPRDRDMGYT
TRBJ2-7 | TRBV2 | AIGTSGGNEQY
TRBJ1-1 | TRBV6-6 | ASKAPGDRTTEAF
TRBJ2-7 | TRBV5-1 | ASSYGTGRDEQY
TRBJ1-2 | TRBV14 | ASSQQGYYGYT
TRBJ1-4 | TRBV2 | ASRTGTGNEKLF
TRBJ1-1 | TRBV14 | ASSLRGITEAF
TRBJ1-2 | TRBV2 | AGHYSAGDGYT
TRBJ1-2 | TRBV27 | ASRGTGQGYT
TRBJ1-2 | TRBV7-6 | ASSPGQGGDYGYT
TRBJ1-1 | TRBV2 | ASSDSIRSGEVTEAF
TRBJ1-1 | TRBV6-5 | ASSLTGGTEAF
TRBJ2-5 | TRBV2 | ASIREETQY
TRBJ1-4 | TRBV4-1 | ASKPRDTSTNEKLF
TRBJ1-4 | TRBV6-5 | ATRRPGNDNEKLF
TRBJ1-2 | TRBV4-2 | ASAPDLNYGYT
TRBJ1-1 | TRBV7-3 | ASSLVRTGESTEAF
TRBJ2-7 | TRBV2 | ASRTGQGSPQY
TRBJ2-7 | TRBV7-9 | ASSLWQGVGDEQY
TRBJ2-5 | TRBV5-1 | ASRLGTSVGETQY
TRBJ1-6 | TRBV4-1 | ASSQVGGRADNSPLH
TRBJ2-1 | TRBV2 | ASQGQGAYNEQF
TRBJ2-4 | TRBV2 | ASNGGSQNIQY
TRBJ1-2 | TRBV21-1 | ASSNWPRVVIVYGYT
TRBJ1-1 | TRBV7-8 | ASSQRTGLMNTEAF
TRBJ2-5 | TRBV5-4 | ASSWRASGSRGDQY
TRBJ1-3 | TRBV29-1 | SAQQGSSGNTIY
TRBJ2-7 | TRBV12-3/TRBV12-4 | ASSSHMALEQY
TRBJ1-3 | TRBV5-4 | ASRRMGQGGNTIY
TRBJ2-7 | TRBV30 | AWSAAYEQY
TRBJ1-1 | TRBV5-1 | ASSLVTGMNTEAF
TRBJ2-2 | TRBV7-3 | ASSLRPGTPTGELF
TRBJ1-5 | TRBV4-1 | ASSQVFASSNQPQH
TRBJ1-1 | TRBV11-2 | ASSLGLRQATTEAF
TRBJ1-5 | TRBV15 | ATSRDVGDQPQH
TRBJ2-2 | TRBV2 | ASSGLRGRSTGELF